This TCR beta chain comes out of a study of T cells in Graves' hyperthyroidism and ophthalmopathy. The CDR3 has 16 amino acids. The V gene end was trimmed by 3 bases and the J gene end by 7 bases; junction bases not matched to a gene: 9. Germline CDR1 SGHAT, CDR2 FQNNGV. Amplification targeted TCR beta CDR3 regions from RNA transcripts. First-round RT-PCR of the TCR CDR3 relied on the HTBI primer set. TCRdb reprocessed the multiplex PCR reads with MiXCR, giving one entry per CDR3 protein. The sample includes 350,000 to 400,000 distinct CDR3 sequences, 15% of them seen just once. PBMCs were obtained from about 9.9 ml fresh peripheral blood. This clonotype was counted many times.

The receptor was derived from a woman aged 25 to 39 with Graves' hyperthyroidism. This sequence joins TRBV11-2 and TRBJ1-4; 9 nucleotides agree with TRBD1. Sequencing was carried out using blood. CDR3 amino acids: CASSFRGQGIGEKLFF. CDR3 sequence (DNA): TGTGCCAGCAGCTTCAGAGGACAGGGGATAGGTGAAAAACTGTTTTTT. The full variable domain, its missing parts supplied by reference TRBV11-2 and TRBJ1-4, is EAGVAQSPRYKIIEKRQSVAFWCNPISGHATLYWYQQILGQGPKLLIQFQNNGVVDDSQLPKDRFSAERLKGVDSTLKIQPAKLEDSAVYLCASSFRGQGIGEKLFFGSGTQLSVL.